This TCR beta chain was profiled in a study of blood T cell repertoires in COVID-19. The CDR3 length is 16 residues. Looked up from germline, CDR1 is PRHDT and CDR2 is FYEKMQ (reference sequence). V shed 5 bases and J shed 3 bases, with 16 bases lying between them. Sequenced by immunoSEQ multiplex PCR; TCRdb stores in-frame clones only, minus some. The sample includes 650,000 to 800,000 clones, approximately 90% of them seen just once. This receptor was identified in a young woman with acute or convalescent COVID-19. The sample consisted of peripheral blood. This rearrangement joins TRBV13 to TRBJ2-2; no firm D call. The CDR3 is CASSPIGDSYTGELFF. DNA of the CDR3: TGTGCCAGCAGCCCAATAGGCGACTCCTACACCGGGGAGCTGTTTTTT.